Following are 14 T cell receptor beta chains from one sample sequenced in a study of cytomegalovirus exposure and HLA in healthy donors. Clones were read by immunoSEQ multiplex PCR, and TCRdb kept only the in-frame ones, dropping some. The table lists some 350,000 clones, about nine tenths of them singletons. The sequencing sample was made of PBMCs. These receptors came from a woman in her 30s in good health and CMV-seropositive.

This clone was counted a single time. The DNA of the CDR3 is TGTGCTAGTGGTTTGGCCCCCCCCGACAGCTACTCCTACGAGCAGTACTTC. Protein sequence: CASGLAPPDSYSYEQYF. This chain joins TRBV12-5 and TRBJ2-7; a weak D match, TRBD1 (5 bases). CDR1 and CDR2 (germline): LGHNT, FRNRAP. Deletions cut 1 base from V and 0 bases from J, with 16 bases between. The CDR3 contains 17 residues.

The rearrangement links TRBV27 to TRBJ2-3, with D unresolved. Trimming cost V 6 bases and J 6 bases, with 10 bases left between them. The CDR3 has 12 amino acids. CDR1 MNHEY and CDR2 SMNVEV come from the germline V gene (reference sequence). CDR3 protein: CASRTLTDTQYF. CDR3 DNA: TGTGCCAGCAGAACCCTCACGGATACGCAGTATTTT.

The rearrangement joins TRBV18 to TRBJ1-1; possibly TRBD1 for D (5 bases). The germline V gene encodes CDR1 KGHSH and CDR2 LQKENI. V dropped 0 bases and J dropped 10 bases, with 15 bases sitting between them. The length of the CDR3 is 14 residues. DNA of the CDR3: TGTGCCAGCTCACCACCCGGGGCCCCCTTTGGAGCTTTCTTT. Protein sequence: CASSPPGAPFGAFF.

The CDR3 here is CASSHGRAGYNEQFF. The CDR3 coding sequence is TGTGCCAGCAGCCACGGTCGAGCGGGGTACAATGAGCAGTTCTTC. The chain joins TRBV4-2 to TRBJ2-1, with TRBD2 matching over 7 bases. The CDR3 totals 15 residues. Germline V CDR1 and CDR2: LGHNA, YNFKEQ. The J segment lost 4 bases and the V segment lost 3 bases, leaving 6 bases of the junction unmatched.

The CDR3 DNA is TGTGCCAGCAGCTTTACAAAGACTCTGAATAGCAATCAGCCCCAGCATTTT. Translated, it gives CASSFTKTLNSNQPQHF. The genes are TRBV7-2 and TRBJ1-5, with D unresolved. The CDR3 runs 17 residues. Trimming pared 3 bases from V and 0 bases from J, leaving 15 bases between. Germline-derived CDR1 and CDR2 are SGHTA and FQGNSA.

The V call is TRBV7-6, the J call TRBJ2-7; maybe TRBD2 (6 bases). CDR1 is SGHVS and CDR2 is FNYEAQ in the germline V gene. V lost 6 bases to trimming and J lost 3 bases, with 12 bases between them. CDR3 length: 13 residues. CDR3 loop: CASSPGEVYEQYF. DNA of the CDR3: TGTGCCAGCAGTCCCGGGGAGGTCTACGAGCAGTACTTC.

The chain recombines TRBV18 with TRBJ1-1; unclear D gene. This CDR3 contains 14 residues. Germline V gene sequence: CDR1 KGHSH, CDR2 LQKENI. Trimming stripped 0 bases from V and 4 bases from J, with 9 bases between. CDR3 DNA sequence: TGTGCCAGCTCACCACCACTGAGGAGCACTGAAGCTTTCTTT. It specifies CASSPPLRSTEAFF.

The rearrangement joins TRBV19 to TRBJ2-7; a possible D gene is TRBD2 (6 bases). V was clipped by 5 bases and J by 0 bases, with 14 bases between them. The germline V gene encodes CDR1 LNHDA and CDR2 SQIVND (reference sequence). The CDR3 loop spans 15 amino acids. The CDR3 DNA reads as TGTGCCAGTAGTCGAGGGACTGTGAGCTCCTACGAGCAGTACTTC. Translating it yields CASSRGTVSSYEQYF.

The genes are TRBV7-2 and TRBJ2-3, with D unresolved. Germline V gives CDR1 SGHTA, CDR2 FQGNSA. The CDR3 totals 11 residues. V lost 5 bases and J 6 bases, leaving 6 bases between the germline ends. For the CDR3, the DNA is TGTGCCAGCAGCCTCATCGATACGCAGTATTTT. Translation: CASSLIDTQYF.

This clone was detected once. J is TRBJ1-1 and V is TRBV30; D remains unclear. There are 16 residues in the CDR3. V lost 0 bases and J lost 5, with 19 bases in between. Germline lookup yields CDR1 GTSNPN and CDR2 SVGIG (reference sequence). CDR3 nucleotides: TGTGCCTGGAGTGTATCTAGCTTCTGGGGAGGGACTGAAGCTTTCTTT. It encodes CAWSVSSFWGGTEAFF. Filled out from reference TRBV30 and TRBJ1-1, the complete variable domain reads SQTIHQWPATLVQPVGSPLSLECTVEGTSNPNLYWYRQAAGRGLQLLFYSVGIGQISSEVPQNLSASRPQDRQFILSSKKLLLSDSGFYLCAWSVSSFWGGTEAFFGQGTRLTVV.

V usage is TRBV7-8 and J usage is TRBJ2-3; TRBD2 agrees at 14 bases. The trim removed 2 bases at V and 0 bases at J, leaving 7 bases unmatched. Germline assignment: CDR1 SGHVS and CDR2 FQNEAQ. This CDR3 has 19 residues. In DNA form, the CDR3 reads TGTGCCAGCAGCTTATCGGGACTAGCGGGAGCTACTAGCACAGATACGCAGTATTTT. Translating it yields CASSLSGLAGATSTDTQYF.

The rearrangement uses TRBV15 and TRBJ2-4, with no clear D. Between the trimmed V and J ends, which lost 5 bases and 2 bases, there was a span of 13 bases. CDR1 and CDR2 (germline): LNHNV, YYDKDF (reference sequence). This CDR3 spans 15 amino acids. CDR3 loop: CATSYPPESKNIQYF. CDR3 nucleotides: TGTGCCACCAGCTACCCTCCCGAGTCCAAAAACATTCAGTACTTC.

This chain uses TRBV29-1 with TRBJ1-2; maybe TRBD1 (5 bases). Germline loops: CDR1 SQVTM, CDR2 ANQGSEA. The CDR3 extends over 13 amino acids. Trimming shortened V by 4 bases and J by 4 bases, and 13 bases separated the two germline ends. CDR3: CSVGEGLIYGYTF. In nucleotides, the CDR3 is TGCAGCGTTGGGGAGGGGCTTATCTATGGCTACACCTTC.

This clone appeared a single time. The rearrangement links TRBV7-2 to TRBJ2-1; 10 bases line up with TRBD2. CDR1 and CDR2 from the germline V gene are SGHTA and FQGNSA. J gave up 4 bases and V 5 bases, and 8 bases lay outside the gene matches. The CDR3 spans 16 residues. The CDR3 nucleotides are TGTGCCAGCAGCGGTCGACTAGCGGGCCCGTACAATGAGCAGTTCTTC. Protein product: CASSGRLAGPYNEQFF.